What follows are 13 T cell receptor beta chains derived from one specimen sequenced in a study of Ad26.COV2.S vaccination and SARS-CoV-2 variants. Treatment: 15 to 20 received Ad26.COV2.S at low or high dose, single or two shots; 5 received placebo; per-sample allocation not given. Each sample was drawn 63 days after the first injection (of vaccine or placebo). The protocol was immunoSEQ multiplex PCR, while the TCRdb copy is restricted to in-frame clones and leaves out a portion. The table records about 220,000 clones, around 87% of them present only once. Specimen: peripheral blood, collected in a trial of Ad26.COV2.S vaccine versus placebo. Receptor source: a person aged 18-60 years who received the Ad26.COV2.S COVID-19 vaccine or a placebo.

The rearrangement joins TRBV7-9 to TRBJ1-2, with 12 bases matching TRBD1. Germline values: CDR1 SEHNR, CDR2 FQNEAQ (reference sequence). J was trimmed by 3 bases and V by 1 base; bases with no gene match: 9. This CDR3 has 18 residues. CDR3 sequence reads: CASSLGPGQGAQDYGYTF. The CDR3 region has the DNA TGTGCCAGCAGCTTAGGGCCGGGACAGGGGGCGCAGGACTATGGCTACACCTTC.

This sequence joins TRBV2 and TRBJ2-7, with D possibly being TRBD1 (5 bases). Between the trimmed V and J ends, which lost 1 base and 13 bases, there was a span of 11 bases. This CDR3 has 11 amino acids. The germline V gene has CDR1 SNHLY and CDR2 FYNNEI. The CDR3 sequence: CASSEVPGCYF. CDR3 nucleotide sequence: TGTGCCAGCAGTGAAGTGCCAGGGTGTTACTTC.

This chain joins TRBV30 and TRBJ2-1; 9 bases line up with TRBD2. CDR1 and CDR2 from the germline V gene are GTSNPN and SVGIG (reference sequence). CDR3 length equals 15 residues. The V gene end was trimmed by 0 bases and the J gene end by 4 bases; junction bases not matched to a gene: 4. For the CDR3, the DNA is TGTGCCTGGAGTGTAGGCGGGAGGGGGTACAATGAGCAGTTCTTC. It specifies CAWSVGGRGYNEQFF.

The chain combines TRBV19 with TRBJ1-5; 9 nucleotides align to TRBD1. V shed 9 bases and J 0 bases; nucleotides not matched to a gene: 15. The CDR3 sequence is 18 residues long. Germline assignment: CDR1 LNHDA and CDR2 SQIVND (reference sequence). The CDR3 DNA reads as TGTGCCAGCACCCCTCTCCTGGACAGGGGAAATAGCAATCAGCCCCAGCATTTT. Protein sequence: CASTPLLDRGNSNQPQHF.

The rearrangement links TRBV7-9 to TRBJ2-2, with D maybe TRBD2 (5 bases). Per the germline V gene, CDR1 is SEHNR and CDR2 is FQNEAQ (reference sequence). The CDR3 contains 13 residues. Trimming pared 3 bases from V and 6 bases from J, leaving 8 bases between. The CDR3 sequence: CASSLAGSGELFF. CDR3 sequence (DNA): TGTGCCAGCAGCTTGGCGGGTTCCGGGGAGCTGTTTTTT.

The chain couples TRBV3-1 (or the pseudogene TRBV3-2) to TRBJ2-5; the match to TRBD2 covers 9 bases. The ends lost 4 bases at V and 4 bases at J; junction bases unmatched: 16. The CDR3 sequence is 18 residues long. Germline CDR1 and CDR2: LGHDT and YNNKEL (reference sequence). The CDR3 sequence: CASSPPGLARRGRETQYF. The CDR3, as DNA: TGTGCCAGCAGCCCACCCGGACTAGCGAGGCGGGGGCGAGAGACCCAGTACTTC.

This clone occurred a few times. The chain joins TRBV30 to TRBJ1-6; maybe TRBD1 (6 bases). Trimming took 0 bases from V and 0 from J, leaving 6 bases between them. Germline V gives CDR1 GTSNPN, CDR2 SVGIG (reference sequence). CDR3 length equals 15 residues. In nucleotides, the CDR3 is TGTGCCTGGAGTGTACAGGGCTCCTATAATTCACCCCTCCACTTT. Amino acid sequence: CAWSVQGSYNSPLHF.

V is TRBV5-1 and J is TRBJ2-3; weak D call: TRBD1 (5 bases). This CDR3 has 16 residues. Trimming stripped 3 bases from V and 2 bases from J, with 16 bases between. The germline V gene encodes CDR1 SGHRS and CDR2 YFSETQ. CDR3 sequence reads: CASSSPQGRATDTQYF. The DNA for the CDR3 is TGCGCCAGCAGCTCCCCCCAGGGAAGGGCCACAGATACGCAGTATTTT.

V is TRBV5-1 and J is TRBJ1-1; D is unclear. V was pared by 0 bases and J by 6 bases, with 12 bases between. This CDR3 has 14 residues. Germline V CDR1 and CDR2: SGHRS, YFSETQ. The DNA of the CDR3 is TGCGCCAGCAGCTTGGAAGCCGCCGTTCCTGAAGCTTTCTTT. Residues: CASSLEAAVPEAFF.

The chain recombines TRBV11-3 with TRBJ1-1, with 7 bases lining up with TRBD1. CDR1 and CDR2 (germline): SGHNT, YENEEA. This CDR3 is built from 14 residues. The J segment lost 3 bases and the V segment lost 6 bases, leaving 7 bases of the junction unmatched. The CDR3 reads CASSSTGWDTEAFF. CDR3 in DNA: TGTGCCAGCAGTTCGACAGGGTGGGACACTGAAGCTTTCTTT.

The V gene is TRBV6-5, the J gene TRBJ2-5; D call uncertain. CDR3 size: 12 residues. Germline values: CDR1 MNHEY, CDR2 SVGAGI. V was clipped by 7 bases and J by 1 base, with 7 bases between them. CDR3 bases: TGTGCCAGCAATCCACCCCAAGAGACCCAGTACTTC. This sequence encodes CASNPPQETQYF.

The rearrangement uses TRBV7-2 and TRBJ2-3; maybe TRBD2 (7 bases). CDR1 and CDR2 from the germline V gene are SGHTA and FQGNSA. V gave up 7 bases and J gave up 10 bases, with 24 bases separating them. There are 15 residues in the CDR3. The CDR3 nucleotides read TGTGCCAGCACCCCCCCGGGGGGCCCCACCCCTTCGCAGTATTTT. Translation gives CASTPPGGPTPSQYF.

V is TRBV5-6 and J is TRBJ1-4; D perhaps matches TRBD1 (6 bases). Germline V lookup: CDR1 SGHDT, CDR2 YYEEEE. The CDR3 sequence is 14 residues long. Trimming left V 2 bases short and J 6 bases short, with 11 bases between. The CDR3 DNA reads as TGTGCCAGCAGCTTACAGGGAGGGGATGAAAAACTGTTTTTT. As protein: CASSLQGGDEKLFF. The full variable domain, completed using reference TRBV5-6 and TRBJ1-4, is DAGVTQSPTHLIKTRGQQVTLRCSPKSGHDTVSWYQQALGQGPQFIFQYYEEEERQRGNFPDRFSGHQFPNYSSELNVNALLLGDSALYLCASSLQGGDEKLFFGSGTQLSVL.